This T cell receptor (beta chain) emerged from a study of a mutant IDH1 vaccine in newly diagnosed glioma. This CDR3 has 15 amino acids. Germline V gene data show CDR1 as SGHVS and CDR2 as FQNEAQ. The germline V and J ends were trimmed by 5 bases and 4 bases, with 18 bases remaining between them. To note about this clone: Its specificity is unknown.

Produced via immunoSEQ multiplex PCR; TCRdb's table is partial and in-frame only. The sample carries roughly 28,000 clones, around 80% recorded once. Indicated time point: week 23, last vaccination. What each vaccine dose contained was 300 ug of mutant IDH1 20-mer peptide, accompanied by topical imiquimod. This clonotype was obtained from a woman between 18 and 30 years old with glioma. The chain recombines TRBV7-8 with TRBJ2-7; D perhaps matches TRBD2 (6 bases). Sequencing used PBMCs, obtained from a glioma patient whose treatment included an IDH1 peptide vaccine. DNA of the CDR3: TGTGCCAGCAGCCAGAATAGCGGTTTGTTTTACGAGCAGTACTTC. Its translation: CASSQNSGLFYEQYF.